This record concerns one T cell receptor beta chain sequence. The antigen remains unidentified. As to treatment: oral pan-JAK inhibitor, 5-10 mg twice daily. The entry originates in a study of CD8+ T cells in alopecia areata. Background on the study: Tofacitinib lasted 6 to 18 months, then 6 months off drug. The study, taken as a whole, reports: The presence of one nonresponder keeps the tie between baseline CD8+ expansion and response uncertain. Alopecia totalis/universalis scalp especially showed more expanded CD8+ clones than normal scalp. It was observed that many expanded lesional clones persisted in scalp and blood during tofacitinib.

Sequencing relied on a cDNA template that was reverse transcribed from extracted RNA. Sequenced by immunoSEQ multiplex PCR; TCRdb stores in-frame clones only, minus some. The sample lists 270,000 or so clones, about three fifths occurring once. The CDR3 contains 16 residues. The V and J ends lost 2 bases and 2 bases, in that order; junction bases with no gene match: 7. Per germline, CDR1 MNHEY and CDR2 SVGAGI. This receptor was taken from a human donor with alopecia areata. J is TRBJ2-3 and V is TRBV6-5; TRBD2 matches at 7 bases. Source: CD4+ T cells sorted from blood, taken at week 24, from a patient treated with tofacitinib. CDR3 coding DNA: TGTGCCAGCAGTTACGCTTCGGGACTACTCACAGATACGCAGTATTTT. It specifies CASSYASGLLTDTQYF.